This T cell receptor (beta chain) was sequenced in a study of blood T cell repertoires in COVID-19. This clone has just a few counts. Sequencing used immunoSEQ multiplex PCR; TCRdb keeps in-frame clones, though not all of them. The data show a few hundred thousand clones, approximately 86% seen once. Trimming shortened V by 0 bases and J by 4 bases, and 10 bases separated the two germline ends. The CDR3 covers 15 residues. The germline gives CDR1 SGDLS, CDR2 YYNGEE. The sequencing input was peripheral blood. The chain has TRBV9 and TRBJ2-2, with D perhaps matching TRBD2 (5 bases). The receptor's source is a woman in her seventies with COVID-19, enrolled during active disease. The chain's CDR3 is CASSVDVGATGELFF. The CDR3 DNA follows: TGTGCCAGCAGCGTAGATGTGGGAGCCACCGGGGAGCTGTTTTTT.